This TCR beta chain is from a study of T cells in Graves' hyperthyroidism and ophthalmopathy. Findings and limits, study-wide: With a median lead of around 5.9 months before onset, the model predicted ophthalmopathy. In blood, most of the thyroid clonotypes expanded above 0.001 were also present.

Graves' hyperthyroidism without ophthalmopathy progression within 18 months was termed stable. CDR1 is SEHNR, CDR2 FQNEAQ, per germline (reference sequence). The CDR3 is 17 residues long. After removal of 5 bases from V and 0 bases from J, the junction contained 11 bases not matched to a gene. Authors of the study amplified TCR beta CDR3 regions from RNA transcripts. The primer set for the first-round RT-PCR of the TCR CDR3 was HTBI. A single record per CDR3 protein comes from TCRdb applying MiXCR to the multiplex PCR reads. Among hundreds of thousands of distinct CDR3 sequences, 13% to 15% were seen once, and the ten largest hold approximately 10%. Regarding this clonotype: Its target is unknown.

The chain has TRBV7-9 and TRBJ1-2; 8 bases line up with TRBD1. Sequencing input: blood. This TCR derives from a woman younger than 30 with Graves' hyperthyroidism. The CDR3 nucleotides are TGTGCCAGCAGCCAGGACAGGGTGGGGCCGGCTAACTATGGCTACACCTTC. This sequence encodes CASSQDRVGPANYGYTF.